This note documents a single T cell receptor beta chain sequence. This sample was included in a study of blood T cell repertoires in COVID-19. Whole-study context: There were acute and convalescent COVID-19 samples, and they came from the United States, Italy and Spain.

Participant-given clinical history determined each cohort assignment. Study processing details: Reference gene primer amplification gave nucleated cell count estimates. Sequenced by immunoSEQ multiplex PCR; TCRdb stores in-frame clones only, minus some. Clone size and the V and J calls come from that table; the DNA yielded D and trimming. Of about 340,000 clones in the sample, roughly 85% were seen once. V was clipped by 3 bases and J by 0 bases; unmatched bases: 2. In germline, CDR1 is LNHDA, CDR2 SQIVND (reference sequence). The CDR3 is 16 amino acids. The TCR sequence derives from a woman in her thirties or forties with acute COVID-19. Material for sequencing was PBMCs or T cells enriched from blood (not recorded which). This rearrangement joins TRBV19 to TRBJ2-1; 10 bases match TRBD2. The CDR3 nucleotides are TGTGCCAGTAGTATGGGACTAGCGAGCTCCTACAATGAGCAGTTCTTC. Amino acids: CASSMGLASSYNEQFF.